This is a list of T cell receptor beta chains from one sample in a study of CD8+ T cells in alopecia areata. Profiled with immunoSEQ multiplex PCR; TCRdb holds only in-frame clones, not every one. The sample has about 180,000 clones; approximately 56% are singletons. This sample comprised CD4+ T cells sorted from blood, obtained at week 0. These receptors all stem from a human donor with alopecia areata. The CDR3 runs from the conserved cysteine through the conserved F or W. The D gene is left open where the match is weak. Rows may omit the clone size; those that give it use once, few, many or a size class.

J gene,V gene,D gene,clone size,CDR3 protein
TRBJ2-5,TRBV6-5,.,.,CASGRLGEETQYF
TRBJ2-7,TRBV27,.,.,CASSLGRTYEQYF
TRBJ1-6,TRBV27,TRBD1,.,CASTQYKDRASPLHF
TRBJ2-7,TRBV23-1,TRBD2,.,CASSQGTSGGSLLDEQYF
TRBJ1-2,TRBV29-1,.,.,CSVELGLSRGLGGYTF
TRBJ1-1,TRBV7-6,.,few,CASSLRGTNTEAFF
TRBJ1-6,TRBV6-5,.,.,CASSQWGPPLHF
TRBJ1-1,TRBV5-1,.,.,CASSPQGGSTEAFF
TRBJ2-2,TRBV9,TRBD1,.,CASSRRGQGSTGELFF
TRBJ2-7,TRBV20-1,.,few,CSASPSGEQYF
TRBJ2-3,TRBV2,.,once,CASFGAPGTQYF
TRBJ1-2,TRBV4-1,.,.,CASSQDHLGFGYTF
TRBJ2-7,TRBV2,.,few,CASSSEVSYEQYF
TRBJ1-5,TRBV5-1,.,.,CASSPDGRNQPQHF
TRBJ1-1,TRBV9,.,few,CASSRGAFGEAFF
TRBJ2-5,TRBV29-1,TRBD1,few,CSAQPRQGGAETQYF
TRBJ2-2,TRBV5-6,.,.,CASSLGYTGELFF
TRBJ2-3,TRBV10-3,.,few,CAITETHTDTQYF
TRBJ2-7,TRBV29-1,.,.,CSVGPVLRRDEQYF
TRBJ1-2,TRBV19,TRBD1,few,CASSRDRGGGYTF
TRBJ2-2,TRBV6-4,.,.,CASKQGRETGELFF
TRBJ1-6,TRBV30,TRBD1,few,CAWTTGTEGYNSPLHF
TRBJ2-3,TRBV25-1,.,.,CASSVYTDTQYF
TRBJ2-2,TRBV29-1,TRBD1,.,CSVARGTGNTGELFF
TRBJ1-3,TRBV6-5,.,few,CASRRDQGNTIYF
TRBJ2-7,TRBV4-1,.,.,CASSQKSGSAHEQYF
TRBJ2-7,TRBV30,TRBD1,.,CAWSLSSGTEYF
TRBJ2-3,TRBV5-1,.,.,CASSLRASTDTQYF
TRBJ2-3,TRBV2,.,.,CASSEAGSPGDTQYF
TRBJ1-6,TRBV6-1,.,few,CASSEWEGYNSPLHF
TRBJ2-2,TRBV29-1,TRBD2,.,CSVRSGGLGNTGELFF
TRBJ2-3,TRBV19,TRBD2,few,CASSTPGLATDTQYF
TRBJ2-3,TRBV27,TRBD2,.,CASSSTVGGDTDTQYF
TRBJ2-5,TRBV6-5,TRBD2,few,CASSSSGGRGTQYF
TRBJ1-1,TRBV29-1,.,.,CSVVSVEAFF
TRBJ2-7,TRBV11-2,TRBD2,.,CASSLDRASGYEQYF
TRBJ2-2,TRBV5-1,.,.,CASSLVGQANTGELFF
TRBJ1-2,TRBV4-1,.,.,CASSPGGQLNYGYTF
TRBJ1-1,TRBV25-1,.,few,CASIGPQLEAFF
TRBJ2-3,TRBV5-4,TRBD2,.,CASSLASGGTDTQYF
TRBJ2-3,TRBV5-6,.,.,CASSLGSTDTQYF
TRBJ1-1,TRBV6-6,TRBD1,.,CASRPQGGEAFF
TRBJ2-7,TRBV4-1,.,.,CASSPRGGVLYEQYF
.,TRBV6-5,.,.,CASSYRGSPLHEQYF
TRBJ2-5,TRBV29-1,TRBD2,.,CSVEAGGETQYF
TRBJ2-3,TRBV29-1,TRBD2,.,CSVQATSGDASTDTQYF
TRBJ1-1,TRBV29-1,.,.,CSVGSREGGTEAFF
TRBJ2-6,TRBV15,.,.,CATSRRLGANVLTF
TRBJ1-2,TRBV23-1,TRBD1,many,CASRGQGGIGYTF
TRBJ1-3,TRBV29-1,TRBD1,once,CSARTGGSGNTIYF
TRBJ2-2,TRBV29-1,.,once,CSRRRERDGELFF
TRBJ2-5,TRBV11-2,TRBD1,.,CASSITGEETQYF
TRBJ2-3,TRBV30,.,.,CAWSRMRLGSTDTQYF